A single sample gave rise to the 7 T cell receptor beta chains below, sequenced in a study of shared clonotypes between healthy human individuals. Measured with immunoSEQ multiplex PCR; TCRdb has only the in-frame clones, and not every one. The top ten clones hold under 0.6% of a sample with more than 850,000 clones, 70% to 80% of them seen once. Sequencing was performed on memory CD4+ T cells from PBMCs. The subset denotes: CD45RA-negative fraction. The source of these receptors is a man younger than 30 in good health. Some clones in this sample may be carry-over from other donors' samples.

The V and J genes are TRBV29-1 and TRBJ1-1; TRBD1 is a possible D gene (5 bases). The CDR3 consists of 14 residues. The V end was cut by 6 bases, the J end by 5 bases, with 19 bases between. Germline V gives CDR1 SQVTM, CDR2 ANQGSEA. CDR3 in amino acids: CSVRRTLEGTEAFF. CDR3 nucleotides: TGCAGCGTCCGCCGTACCCTGGAGGGGACTGAAGCTTTCTTT. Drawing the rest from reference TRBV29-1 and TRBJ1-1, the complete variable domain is SAVISQKPSRDICQRGTSLTIQCQVDSQVTMMFWYRQQPGQSLTLIATANQGSEATYESGFVIDKFPISRPNLTFSTLTVSNMSPEDSSIYLCSVRRTLEGTEAFFGQGTRLTVV.

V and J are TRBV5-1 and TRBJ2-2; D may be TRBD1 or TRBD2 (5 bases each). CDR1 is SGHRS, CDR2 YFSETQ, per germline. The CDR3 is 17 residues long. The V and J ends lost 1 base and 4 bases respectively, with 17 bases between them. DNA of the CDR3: TGCGCCAGCAGCTTGTTTACCGGGCAGGGAGTCACCGGGGAGCTGTTTTTT. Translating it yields CASSLFTGQGVTGELFF.

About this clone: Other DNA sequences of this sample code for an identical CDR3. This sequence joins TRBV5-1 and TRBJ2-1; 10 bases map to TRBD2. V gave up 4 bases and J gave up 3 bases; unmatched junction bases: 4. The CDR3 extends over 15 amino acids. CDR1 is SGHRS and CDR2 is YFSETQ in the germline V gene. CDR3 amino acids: CASSRGLADYNEQFF. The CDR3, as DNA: TGCGCCAGCAGCCGAGGACTAGCGGACTACAATGAGCAGTTCTTC.

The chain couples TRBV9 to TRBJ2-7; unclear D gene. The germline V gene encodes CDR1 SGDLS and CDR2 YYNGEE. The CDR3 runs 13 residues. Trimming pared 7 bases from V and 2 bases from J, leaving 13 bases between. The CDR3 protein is CASGGPFPYEQYF. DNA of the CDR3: TGTGCCAGCGGCGGACCGTTTCCCTACGAGCAGTACTTC.

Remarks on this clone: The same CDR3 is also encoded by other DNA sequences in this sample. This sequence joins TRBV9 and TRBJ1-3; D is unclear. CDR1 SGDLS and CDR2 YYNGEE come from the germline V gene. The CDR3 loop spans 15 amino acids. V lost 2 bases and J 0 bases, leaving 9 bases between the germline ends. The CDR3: CASSVGGSSGNTIYF. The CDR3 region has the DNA TGTGCCAGCAGCGTCGGAGGGTCCTCTGGAAACACCATATATTTT. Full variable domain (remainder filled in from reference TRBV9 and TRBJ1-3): DSGVTQTPKHLITATGQRVTLRCSPRSGDLSVYWYQQSLDQGLQFLIQYYNGEERAKGNILERFSAQQFPDLHSELNLSSLELGDSALYFCASSVGGSSGNTIYFGEGSWLTVV.

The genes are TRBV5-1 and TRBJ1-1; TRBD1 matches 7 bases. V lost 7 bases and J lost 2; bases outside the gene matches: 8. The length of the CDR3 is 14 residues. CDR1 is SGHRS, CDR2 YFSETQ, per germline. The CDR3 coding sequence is TGCGCCAGCGACCCGGGACAGCCAAACACTGAAGCTTTCTTT. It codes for CASDPGQPNTEAFF. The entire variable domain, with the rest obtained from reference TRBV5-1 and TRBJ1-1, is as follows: KAGVTQTPRYLIKTRGQQVTLSCSPISGHRSVSWYQQTPGQGLQFLFEYFSETQRNKGNFPGRFSGRQFSNSRSEMNVSTLELGDSALYLCASDPGQPNTEAFFGQGTRLTVV.

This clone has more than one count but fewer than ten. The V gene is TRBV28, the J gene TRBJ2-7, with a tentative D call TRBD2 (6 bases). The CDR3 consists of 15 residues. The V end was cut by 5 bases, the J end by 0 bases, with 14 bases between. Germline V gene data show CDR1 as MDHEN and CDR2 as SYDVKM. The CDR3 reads CASSPLIAASYEQYF. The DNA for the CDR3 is TGTGCCAGCAGTCCCCTAATAGCGGCCTCCTACGAGCAGTACTTC.